These 14 T cell receptor beta chains came from one sample sequenced in a study of metastatic and nonmetastatic thyroid tumors. Before thyroid surgery, none of the patients had received any treatment. TCRdb reprocessed the PCR reads using MiXCR. This table holds tens of thousands of clones, approximately 17% found once. Sequenced material: blood. The receptor source for this set is a female donor with papillary thyroid cancer or a benign thyroid nodule (not recorded which). Some clones in this sample may be carry-over from other donors' samples.

This clone was counted a few times. The chain is built from TRBV6-4 and TRBJ2-1; the D is unclear. In germline, CDR1 is MRHNA, CDR2 SNTAGT. The CDR3 is 12 amino acids. V was shortened by 7 bases and J by 9 bases, with 13 bases between the two germline ends. The CDR3 reads CASTDGVGEQFF. The CDR3 nucleotides are TGTGCCAGCACTGATGGGGTCGGTGAGCAGTTCTTC.

This rearrangement joins TRBV13 to TRBJ1-6; possibly TRBD1 for D (5 bases). The germline gives CDR1 PRHDT, CDR2 FYEKMQ (reference sequence). With 1 base removed from V and 7 bases from J, the gap between germline ends came to 8 bases. The CDR3 is 14 residues long. The CDR3: CASSLDGGNSPLHF. In DNA, the CDR3 is TGTGCCAGCAGCTTAGACGGGGGGAATTCACCCCTCCACTTT.

This clone was recorded many times. This may be a read error: a much more frequent sequence differs by one nucleotide. V and J are TRBV28 and TRBJ2-1; D is unresolved. The germline V gene encodes CDR1 MDHEN and CDR2 SYDVKM. This CDR3 has 18 residues. The CDR3 protein is CASSLRDFGESSYDEQFF. For the CDR3, the DNA is TGTGCCAGCAGTTTAAGGGATTTTGGAGAAAGCTCCTACGATGAGCAGTTCTTC. Complete variable domain (other parts from reference TRBV28 and TRBJ2-1): DVKVTQSSRYLVKRTGEKVFLECVQDMDHENMFWYRQDPGLGLRLIYFSYDVKMKEKGDIPEGYSVSREKKERFSLILESASTNQTSMYLCASSLRDFGESSYDEQFFGPGTRLTVL.

This clone is medium-sized (0.01 to 0.1%) within its sample. The J gene is TRBJ2-7, the V gene TRBV6-1; D is ambiguous. Trimming removed 2 bases at V and 5 bases at J, with 13 bases between. CDR1 and CDR2 (germline): MNHNS, SASEGT. The CDR3 contains 14 residues. This chain's CDR3 is CASSEKPLPNEQYF. The CDR3 DNA follows: TGTGCCAGCAGTGAAAAACCCTTACCCAACGAGCAGTACTTC.

Notes on this clone: The same CDR3 is also encoded by other DNA sequences in this sample. The chain couples TRBV14 to TRBJ2-7; D might be TRBD2 (7 bases). The CDR3 is 19 amino acids. The germline V and J ends were trimmed by 0 bases and 2 bases, with 23 bases remaining between them. CDR1 is SGHDN and CDR2 is FVKESK in the germline V gene. The CDR3 here is CASSQEYSWGGGAAYEQYF. The CDR3 DNA is TGTGCCAGCAGCCAAGAGTATTCCTGGGGGGGCGGCGCGGCCTACGAGCAGTACTTC. The full variable domain, its missing parts supplied by reference TRBV14 and TRBJ2-7, is EAGVTQFPSHSVIEKGQTVTLRCDPISGHDNLYWYRRVMGKEIKFLLHFVKESKQDESGMPNNRFLAERTGGTYSTLKVQPAELEDSGVYFCASSQEYSWGGGAAYEQYFGPGTRLTVT.

In regard to this clone: One junction end does not reproduce the germline sequence, and a read error may be involved. The CDR3: CATSNLWSTDTQYF. CDR3 sequence (DNA): TGTGCCACCAGTAATTTGTGGAGCACAGATACGCAGTATTTT. The V gene is TRBV24-1, the J gene TRBJ2-3; D not resolved. The CDR3 runs to 14 residues. Germline values: CDR1 KGHDR, CDR2 SFDVKD.

This clone was counted ten times or more. V usage is TRBV7-2 and J usage is TRBJ1-2; the match to TRBD1 covers 10 bases. Germline assignment: CDR1 SGHTA and CDR2 FQGNSA. CDR3 length: 14 residues. V was pared by 4 bases and J by 8 bases, with 7 bases of the junction left unmatched. DNA of the CDR3: TGTGCCAGCAGCTCATTGACAGGGGGCGTAGGCTACACCTTC. This gives the protein CASSSLTGGVGYTF.

This clone was counted between two and nine times. A much larger clone lies a single base off, so this may be a read error. The chain uses TRBV4-3 and TRBJ1-1; a possible D gene is TRBD1 (5 bases). CDR1 is LGHNA and CDR2 is YSLEER in the germline V gene. This CDR3 comprises 17 residues. The CDR3 spells CASSQNRDATLNTGAFF. The CDR3 nucleotides read TGCGCCAGCAGCCAAAACCGGGACGCAACTTTGAACACTGGAGCTTTCTTT.

Comment on this clone: A read error may account for a junction end that differs from germline. The V call is TRBV20-1, the J call TRBJ2-7; D is ambiguous. In germline, CDR1 is DFQATT, CDR2 SNEGSKA (reference sequence). CDR3 length: 13 amino acids. The CDR3 nucleotides read TGCAGTGCTAGCCTAATAGGGCGTTACGATCAGTACTTC. Its protein is CSASLIGRYDQYF.

This rearrangement joins TRBV20-1 to TRBJ2-2; D is possibly TRBD1 (5 bases). The germline gives CDR1 DFQATT, CDR2 SNEGSKA (reference sequence). The germline V and J ends were trimmed by 6 bases and 3 bases, with 17 bases remaining between them. The CDR3 loop spans 15 amino acids. In nucleotides, the CDR3 is TGCAGTGCACCCCGACAGAGCAGTGACACCGGGGAGCTGTTTTTT. Translation gives CSAPRQSSDTGELFF.

This clone showed up many times. The chain carries TRBV30 and TRBJ1-6; 8 positions match TRBD1. The CDR3 length is 15 residues. Germline V gives CDR1 GTSNPN, CDR2 SVGIG (reference sequence). Losses at the gene ends were 3 bases for V and 7 bases for J; bases not matched to a gene: 8. In DNA, the CDR3 is TGTGCCTGGAGGGGACAGGCAGGGCTAAATTCACCCCTCCACTTT. Translated: CAWRGQAGLNSPLHF.

The V gene is TRBV15, the J gene TRBJ1-2; D call uncertain. Germline V gene data show CDR1 as LNHNV and CDR2 as YYDKDF (reference sequence). The ends were cut back, 1 base at V and 6 bases at J, with 6 bases in the middle. This CDR3 region has 12 residues. CDR3 in amino acids: CATSRGVDGYTF. In DNA, the CDR3 is TGTGCCACCAGCAGAGGGGTGGATGGCTACACCTTC.

This clone was recorded many times. The chain joins TRBV7-9 to TRBJ2-1, with TRBD2 matching 9 bases. Looked up from germline, CDR1 is SEHNR and CDR2 is FQNEAQ (reference sequence). The V segment lost 3 bases and the J segment 6 bases; nucleotides outside the gene matches: 12. CDR3 size: 17 residues. The CDR3 DNA sequence: TGTGCCAGCAGCTTGGGCCCGGTAGCGGGAGCACGCAATGAGCAGTTCTTC. It is translated as CASSLGPVAGARNEQFF.

A few counts support this clone. This sequence joins TRBV19 and TRBJ2-3; no clear D. This CDR3 comprises 13 residues. Trimming took 5 bases from V and 2 from J, leaving 8 bases between them. The germline V gene encodes CDR1 LNHDA and CDR2 SQIVND (reference sequence). The chain's CDR3 is CASSFTVTDTQYF. The CDR3 DNA follows: TGTGCCAGTAGTTTCACAGTCACAGATACGCAGTATTTT.